This is a list of T cell receptor beta chains from one sample in a study of a mutant IDH1 vaccine in newly diagnosed glioma. Data came from immunoSEQ multiplex PCR; TCRdb stores just in-frame clones and leaves some out. The profile shows roughly 62,000 clones, approximately 91% of them singletons. Antigen specificity for these receptors is unknown. Specimen: PBMCs, collected from a glioma patient whose treatment included an IDH1 peptide vaccine. The source is a man aged 35 to 55 with glioma. The CDR3 runs from the conserved cysteine through the conserved F or W. D genes are given only for firm matches. Only part of the rows carry a size: once, few, many, or a class if the clone is expanded.

V gene,D gene,clone size,J gene,CDR3 DNA,CDR3 protein
TRBV6-5,TRBD2,-,TRBJ2-3,TGTGCCAGCAGTTCTTCCGGGACTACCGTCGAGTATTTT,CASSSSGTTVEYF
TRBV18,-,-,TRBJ2-7,TGTGCCAGCTCACCATACAGGGAGCCCAACGAGCAGTACTTC,CASSPYREPNEQYF
TRBV7-6,-,-,TRBJ1-3,TGTGCCAGCAGCTTAGCCCCCGGCTCTGGAAACACCATATATTTT,CASSLAPGSGNTIYF
TRBV5-3,TRBD2,-,TRBJ2-5,TGTGCCAGAAACCCCGATGGAGTAGCGGGGGAACAAGAGACCCAGTACTTC,CARNPDGVAGEQETQYF
TRBV15,-,-,TRBJ1-1,TGTGCCACCAGCAGAGAAATAGAGGAGGACACTGAAGCTTTCTTT,CATSREIEEDTEAFF
TRBV14,TRBD2,-,TRBJ2-7,TGTGCCAGCAGCCAAACGGGACTAGCGGGATCCTACGAGCAGTACTTC,CASSQTGLAGSYEQYF
TRBV7-6,-,-,TRBJ1-3,TGTGCCAGCAGCCCGGGGGTGATGGGTGGAAACACCATATATTTT,CASSPGVMGGNTIYF
TRBV7-2,-,-,TRBJ2-3,TGTGCCAGCAGCATCACAGATACGCAGTATTTT,CASSITDTQYF
TRBV7-8,TRBD1,-,TRBJ2-5,TGTGCCAGCAGCTCCGGACAGGGGCCTACCCAGTACTTC,CASSSGQGPTQYF
TRBV5-6,TRBD1,-,TRBJ1-2,TGTGCCAGCAGCCCAGGGGGGCTGAGGGGCTACACCTTC,CASSPGGLRGYTF
TRBV6-1,-,-,TRBJ1-1,TGTGCCAGCAGTGACACCGGGAGACCACCTGAAGCTTTCTTT,CASSDTGRPPEAFF
TRBV27,-,-,TRBJ1-5,TGTGCCAGCAGTTCCCGAAAGGGAGGTCAGCCCCAGCATTTT,CASSSRKGGQPQHF
TRBV14,-,-,TRBJ1-1,TGTGCCAGCAGCTTCGGCAGAAACACTGAAGCTTTCTTT,CASSFGRNTEAFF
TRBV2,TRBD1,-,TRBJ2-1,TGTGCCAGTAGAGCTGTTGGGACAGGGGCTTTGCACAATGAGCAGTTCTTC,CASRAVGTGALHNEQFF
TRBV25-1,-,few,TRBJ2-2,TGTGCCAGCAGTGGGACCGCGCCCAACACCGGGGAGCTGTTTTTT,CASSGTAPNTGELFF
TRBV18,TRBD2,-,TRBJ2-5,TGTGCCAGCTCACCGGGACTAGCGGAGGAACAAGAGACCCAGTACTTC,CASSPGLAEEQETQYF
TRBV4-1,TRBD2,-,TRBJ2-7,TGCGCCAGCAGCCAAGATATTTTCTGGACTAGCGGCCTCTACGAGCAGTACTTC,CASSQDIFWTSGLYEQYF
TRBV20-1,-,once,TRBJ2-7,TGCAGTGTACTAACCTCCTACGAGCAGTACTTC,CSVLTSYEQYF
TRBV7-2,-,-,TRBJ2-3,TGTGCCAGCGCCGGGGAGAGCACAGATACGCAGTATTTT,CASAGESTDTQYF
TRBV7-6,-,-,TRBJ2-3,TGTGCCAGCAGCTTAGCGTCAGGGGCCACAGATACGCAGTATTTT,CASSLASGATDTQYF
TRBV7-9,-,-,TRBJ1-3,TGTGCCAGCAGTGTAAACACCATATATTTT,CASSVNTIYF
TRBV2,-,-,TRBJ1-2,TGTGCCAGCAGTGAGGGCGGTAACTATGGCTACACCTTC,CASSEGGNYGYTF
TRBV30,-,-,TRBJ1-1,TGTGCCTGGAGCAGAGTCATGAACACTGAAGCTTTCTTT,CAWSRVMNTEAFF
TRBV7-8,-,-,TRBJ1-5,TGTGCCAGCAGCTTAGGACAGGTGGCAGATCAGCCCCAGCATTTT,CASSLGQVADQPQHF